This entry features one T cell receptor beta chain sequence. The sample originates from a study of control samples from healthy donors and cancer patients. The CDR3 is 16 amino acids. V was cut by 3 bases and J by 4 bases, with 18 bases left in between. Germline V gene data show CDR1 as LNHDA and CDR2 as SQIVND (reference sequence). Only in-frame clones appear in the TCRdb table, and some are missing; sequencing was by immunoSEQ multiplex PCR. The data show 40,000 or so clones, more than 85% seen once. The origin of this receptor is a woman between 40 and 50 years old with head and neck cancer. J is TRBJ1-1 and V is TRBV19; D unclear. The sequencing sample was made of PBMCs. The CDR3 is CASSMGQGSVTTEAFF. DNA of the CDR3: TGTGCCAGTAGTATGGGTCAAGGGTCCGTGACCACTGAAGCTTTCTTT.